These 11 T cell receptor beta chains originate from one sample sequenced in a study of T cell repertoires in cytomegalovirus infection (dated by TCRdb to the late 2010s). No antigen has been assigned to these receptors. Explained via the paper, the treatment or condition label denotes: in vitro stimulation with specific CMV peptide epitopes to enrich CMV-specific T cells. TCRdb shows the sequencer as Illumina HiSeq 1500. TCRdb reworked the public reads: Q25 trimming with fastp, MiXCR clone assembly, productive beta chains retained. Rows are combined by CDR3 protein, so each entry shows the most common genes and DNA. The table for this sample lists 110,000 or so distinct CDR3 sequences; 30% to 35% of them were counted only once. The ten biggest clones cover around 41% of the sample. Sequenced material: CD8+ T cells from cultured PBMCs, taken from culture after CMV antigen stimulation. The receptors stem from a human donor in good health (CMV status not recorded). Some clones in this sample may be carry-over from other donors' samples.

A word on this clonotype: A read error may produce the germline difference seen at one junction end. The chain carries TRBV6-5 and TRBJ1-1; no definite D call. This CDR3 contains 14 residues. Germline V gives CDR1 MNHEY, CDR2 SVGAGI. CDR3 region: CTSSYSRTNTEAFF. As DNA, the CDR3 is TGTACCAGCAGTTACTCCAGAACGAACACTGAAGCTTTCTTT.

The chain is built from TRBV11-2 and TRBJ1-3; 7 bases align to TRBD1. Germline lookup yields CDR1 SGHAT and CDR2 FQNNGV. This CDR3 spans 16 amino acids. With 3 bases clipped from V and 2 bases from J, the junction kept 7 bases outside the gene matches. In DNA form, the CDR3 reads TGTGCCAGCAGCTTGGGACAGCGGAACCCTGGAAACACCATATATTTT. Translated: CASSLGQRNPGNTIYF.

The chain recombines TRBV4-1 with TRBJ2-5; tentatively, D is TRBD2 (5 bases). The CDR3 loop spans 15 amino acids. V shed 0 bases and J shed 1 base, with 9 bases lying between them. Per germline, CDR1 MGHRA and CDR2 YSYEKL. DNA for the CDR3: TGCGCCAGCAGCCAAGATCTCGGGGTCCAAGAGACCCAGTACTTC. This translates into CASSQDLGVQETQYF.

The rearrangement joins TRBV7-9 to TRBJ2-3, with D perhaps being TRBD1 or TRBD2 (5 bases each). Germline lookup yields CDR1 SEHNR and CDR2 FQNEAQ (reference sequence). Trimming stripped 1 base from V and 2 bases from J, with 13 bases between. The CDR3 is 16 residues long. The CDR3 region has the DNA TGTGCCAGCAGCTTAGGGGACGGTGAAAACACAGATACGCAGTATTTT. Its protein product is CASSLGDGENTDTQYF.

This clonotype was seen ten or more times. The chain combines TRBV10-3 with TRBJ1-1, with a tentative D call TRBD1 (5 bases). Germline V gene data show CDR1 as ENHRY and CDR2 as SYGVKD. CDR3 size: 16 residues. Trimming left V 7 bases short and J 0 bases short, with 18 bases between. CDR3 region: CAIKNVASGLNTEAFF. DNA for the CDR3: TGTGCCATCAAAAACGTAGCATCGGGGCTGAACACTGAAGCTTTCTTT.

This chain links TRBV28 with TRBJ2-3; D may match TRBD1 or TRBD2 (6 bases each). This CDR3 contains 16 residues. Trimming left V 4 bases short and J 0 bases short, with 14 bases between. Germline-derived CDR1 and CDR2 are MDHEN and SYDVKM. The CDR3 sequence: CASSSPWGASTDTQYF. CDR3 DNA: TGTGCCAGCAGTTCCCCATGGGGGGCGAGCACAGATACGCAGTATTTT.

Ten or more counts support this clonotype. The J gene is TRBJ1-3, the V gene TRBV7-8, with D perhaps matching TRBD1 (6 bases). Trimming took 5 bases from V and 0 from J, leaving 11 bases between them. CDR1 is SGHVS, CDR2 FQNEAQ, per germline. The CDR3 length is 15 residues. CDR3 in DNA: TGTGCCAGCAGCCAAGGACAGAGCTCTGGAAACACCATATATTTT. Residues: CASSQGQSSGNTIYF.

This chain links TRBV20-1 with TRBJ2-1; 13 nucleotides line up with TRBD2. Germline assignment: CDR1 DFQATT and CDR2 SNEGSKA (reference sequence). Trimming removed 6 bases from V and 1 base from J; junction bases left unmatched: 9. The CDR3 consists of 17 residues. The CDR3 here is CSAFTSGGVVSYNEQFF. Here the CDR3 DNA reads TGCAGTGCCTTTACTAGCGGGGGGGTAGTGTCCTACAATGAGCAGTTCTTC.

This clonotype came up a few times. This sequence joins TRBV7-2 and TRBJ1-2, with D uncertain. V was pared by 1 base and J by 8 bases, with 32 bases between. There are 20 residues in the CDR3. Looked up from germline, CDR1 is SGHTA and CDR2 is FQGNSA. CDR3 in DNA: TGTGCCAGCAGCTTAGATATCAGACTTCTTAAAACTCCATCAAATACAGGCTACACCTTC. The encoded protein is CASSLDIRLLKTPSNTGYTF.

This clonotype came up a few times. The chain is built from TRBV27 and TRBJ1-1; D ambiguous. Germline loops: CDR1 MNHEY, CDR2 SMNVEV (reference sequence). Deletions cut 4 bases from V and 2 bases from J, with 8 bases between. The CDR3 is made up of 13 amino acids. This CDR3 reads CASSSSHNTEAFF. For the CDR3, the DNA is TGTGCCAGCAGTTCGAGCCATAACACTGAAGCTTTCTTT.

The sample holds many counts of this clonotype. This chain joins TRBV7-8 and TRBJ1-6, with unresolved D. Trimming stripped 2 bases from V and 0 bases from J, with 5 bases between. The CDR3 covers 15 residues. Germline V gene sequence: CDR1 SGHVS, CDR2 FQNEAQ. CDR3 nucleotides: TGTGCCAGCAGCTTACCGAGCTCCTATAATTCACCCCTCCACTTT. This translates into CASSLPSSYNSPLHF.